The 5 T cell receptor beta chains presented below share a single source sample, sequenced in a study of blood T cells in healthy people across ages. Sample-barcoded 5' priming and a J-beta primer mix drove a second PCR of 7 to 11 cycles. MiXCR, applied by TCRdb to the 5' RACE reads, yields one record per CDR3 protein. The table has approximately 680,000 distinct CDR3 sequences, about 34% seen once; the top ten hold 15%. The sequenced material came from blood. The source of these receptors is a woman older than 75 in good health.

The V gene is TRBV7-2, the J gene TRBJ2-4; unclear D gene. The better agreement between TRBJ2-5 and the DNA end casts doubt on the J call. Germline CDR1 SGHTA, CDR2 FQGNSA. There are 13 residues in the CDR3. CDR3 loop: CASSLTFQETQYF. CDR3 coding DNA: TGTGCCAGCAGCTTGACCTTTCAAGAGACCCAGTACTTC.

This clonotype has ten or more counts. CDR3 in DNA: TGTGCCAGCAGCCGAGTCGGGACAAGTAATTCACCCCTCCACTTT. Its protein product is CASSRVGTSNSPLHF. The rearrangement links TRBV7-9 to TRBJ1-6; TRBD1 might be the D (6 bases). This CDR3 is 15 amino acids long. Germline CDR1 reads SEHNR; CDR2 reads FQNEAQ (reference sequence). V lost 5 bases to trimming and J lost 6 bases, with 14 bases between them.

Regarding this clonotype: A read error is likely, as this CDR3 ends without the conserved phenylalanine or tryptophan. No DNA is shown, since the ends of the CDR3 on it are uncertain; the CDR3 is the one TCRdb lists. The chain uses TRBV7-2 and TRBJ2-5; TRBD2 is taken as the D call from the table, unchecked against the DNA. CDR1 and CDR2 from the germline V gene are SGHTA and FQGNSA. The length of the CDR3 is 14 amino acids, counting both ends. Here the CDR3 reads CASSLIRDGYTFGS.

As for this clonotype: Since a much larger clone is just one base distant, this may be a read error. V is TRBV9 and J is TRBJ2-3, with 7 bases that match TRBD1. Germline V CDR1 and CDR2: SGDLS, YYNGEE. CDR3 length: 18 residues. Written as DNA, the CDR3 is TGTACCAGCAGCGTACCCTCCTCTAGACAGGGCGGCACAGATACGCAGTATTTT. This encodes CTSSVPSSRQGGTDTQYF. Drawing the rest from reference TRBV9 and TRBJ2-3, the complete variable domain is DSGVTQTPKHLITATGQRVTLRCSPRSGDLSVYWYQQSLDQGLQFLIQYYNGEERAKGNILERFSAQQFPDLHSELNLSSLELGDSALYFCTSSVPSSRQGGTDTQYFGPGTRLTVL.

With regard to this clonotype: The junction and the germline gene differ at one end; a read error may be behind it. The chain uses TRBV5-1 and TRBJ2-3; TRBD2 matches 10 bases. CDR3 length: 16 amino acids. CDR1 is SGHRS and CDR2 is YFSETQ in the germline V gene. Here the CDR3 DNA reads TGCGCCAGCAGCTTGGGAGCGGGGGGGCACACAAATACGCAGTATTTT. It codes for CASSLGAGGHTNTQYF.